The 3 T cell receptor beta chains reported below all come from one sample, sequenced in a study of cytomegalovirus exposure and HLA in healthy donors. This table comes from immunoSEQ multiplex PCR, and its TCRdb copy is limited to in-frame clones, with some not included. Of approximately 270,000 clones listed, about 86% were seen once; the top ten hold 0.95% to 1.1%. The sample taken for sequencing was PBMCs. These receptors originate from a young woman in good health and CMV-seronegative.

This sequence joins TRBV25-1 and TRBJ1-2; no firm D call. Germline assignment: CDR1 MGHDK and CDR2 SYGVNS. This CDR3 contains 16 residues. Trimming shortened V by 5 bases and J by 7 bases, and 23 bases separated the two germline ends. The CDR3, as DNA: TGTGCCAGCAGTCCCACCCCCGCCGTTAGCTCGGCTGGCTACACCTTC. It yields the protein CASSPTPAVSSAGYTF.

The chain recombines TRBV4-1 with TRBJ2-1; 11 bases map to TRBD2. Losses at the gene ends were 3 bases for V and 9 bases for J; bases not matched to a gene: 10. CDR3 size: 16 residues. In germline, CDR1 is MGHRA, CDR2 YSYEKL. The chain's CDR3 is CASSQVSGRAIAEQFF. The CDR3, as DNA: TGCGCCAGCAGCCAGGTTAGCGGGAGGGCCATCGCTGAGCAGTTCTTC.

This clone was observed a few times. The J gene is TRBJ1-5, the V gene TRBV6-1; TRBD1 matches 7 bases. J gave up 5 bases and V 6 bases, and 7 bases lay outside the gene matches. CDR1 and CDR2 (germline): MNHNS, SASEGT. The CDR3 runs 14 residues. CDR3 DNA sequence: TGTGCCAGCAGCGCGACAGGGTTTGATCAGCCCCAGCATTTT. Amino acids: CASSATGFDQPQHF.